This TCR beta chain was recorded in a study of blood T cell repertoires in COVID-19. For the study at large: Sites across the United States, Italy and Spain contributed samples from acute and convalescent COVID-19.

TCRdb keeps only in-frame clones here, not all; method: immunoSEQ multiplex PCR. Of about 130,000 clones listed, 70% to 90% are singletons. Input material: peripheral blood. This clonotype was sampled from a woman of 80 years or more with acute or convalescent COVID-19.

The CDR3 region is CASSPRVGGDRAYEQYF. As DNA, the CDR3 is TGTGCCAGCTCACCAAGGGTCGGGGGGGACAGGGCCTACGAGCAGTACTTC. The chain is built from TRBV18 and TRBJ2-7, with D possibly being TRBD1 (9 bases). CDR1 is KGHSH and CDR2 is LQKENI in the germline V gene. The CDR3 totals 17 residues. The V end lost 2 bases, the J end lost 2 bases, and 19 bases lay between the germline ends.